The entry that follows covers one T cell receptor (beta chain) sequence. The sample is drawn from a study of blood T cell repertoires in COVID-19. The data were produced by immunoSEQ multiplex PCR, yet TCRdb's version contains in-frame clones alone and is incomplete. The sample gives about 160,000 clones, 70% to 90% of which show up once; under 6.5% is in the top ten. V gave up 5 bases and J gave up 4 bases, with 11 bases separating them. Germline CDR1 is SGHAT and CDR2 is FQNNGV. This CDR3 is 13 amino acids long. The receptor was isolated from a woman aged 45-65 years with COVID-19, enrolled during active disease. The sample comprised peripheral blood. The rearrangement links TRBV11-2 to TRBJ1-2; no firm D call. The CDR3 spells CASSQRGSYGYTF. In DNA form, the CDR3 reads TGTGCCAGCAGCCAGAGAGGGTCCTATGGCTACACCTTC.